The clone carrying this TCR beta chain was detected ten times or more. The data were taken from a study of early T cells in non-severe SARS-CoV-2 infection. V was cut by 4 bases and J by 2 bases, with 9 bases left in between. The CDR3 length is 13 residues. Germline V gives CDR1 MNHEY, CDR2 SVGEGT. The TCR library protocol attached unique molecular identifiers to the individual cDNA molecules. TCRdb fed the 5' RACE reads into MiXCR, producing one record per CDR3 protein. This sample has tens of thousands of distinct CDR3 sequences; about 5.3% occur once, and the top ten carry roughly 24%. This TCR came from an adult who was a healthcare worker with PCR-confirmed SARS-CoV-2 infection or an uninfected control (not recorded which). The gene calls are TRBV6-2 or TRBV6-3 and TRBJ2-7; unclear D gene. The sequencing sample was made of whole blood. The CDR3 nucleotides are TGTGCCAGCAGTTTGCAAGTGCCCTACGAGCAGTACTTC. Encoded protein: CASSLQVPYEQYF.